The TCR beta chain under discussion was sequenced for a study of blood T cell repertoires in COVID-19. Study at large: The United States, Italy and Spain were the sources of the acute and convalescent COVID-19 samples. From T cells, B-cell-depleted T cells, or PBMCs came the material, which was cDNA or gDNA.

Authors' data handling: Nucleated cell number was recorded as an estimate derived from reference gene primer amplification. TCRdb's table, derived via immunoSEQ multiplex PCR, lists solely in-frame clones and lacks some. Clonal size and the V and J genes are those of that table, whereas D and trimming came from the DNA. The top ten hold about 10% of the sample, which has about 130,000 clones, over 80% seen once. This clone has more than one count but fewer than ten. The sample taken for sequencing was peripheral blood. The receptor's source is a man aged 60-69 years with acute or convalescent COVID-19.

In DNA form, the CDR3 reads TGTGCCAGCAGTTTGCAGGGGGTAATACAGGGTCGATGGACCGGGGAGCTGTTTTTT. Encoded protein: CASSLQGVIQGRWTGELFF. The chain is built from TRBV27 and TRBJ2-2, with 7 nucleotides matching TRBD1. Germline V CDR1 and CDR2: MNHEY, SMNVEV (reference sequence). Losses at the gene ends were 3 bases for V and 5 bases for J; bases not matched to a gene: 18. This CDR3 has 19 residues.